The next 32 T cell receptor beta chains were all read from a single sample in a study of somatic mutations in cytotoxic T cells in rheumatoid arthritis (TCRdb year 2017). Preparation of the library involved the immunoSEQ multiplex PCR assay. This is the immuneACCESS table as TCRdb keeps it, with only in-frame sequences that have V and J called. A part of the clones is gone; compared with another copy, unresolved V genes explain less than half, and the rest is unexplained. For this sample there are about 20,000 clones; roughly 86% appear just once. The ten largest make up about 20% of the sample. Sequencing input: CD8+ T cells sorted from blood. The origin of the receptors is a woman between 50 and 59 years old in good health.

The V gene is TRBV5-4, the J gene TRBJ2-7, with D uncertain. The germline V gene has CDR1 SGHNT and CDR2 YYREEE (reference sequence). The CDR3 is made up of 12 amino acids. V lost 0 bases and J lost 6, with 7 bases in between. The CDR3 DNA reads TGTGCCAGCAGCTTGGGAGATGGCGAGCAGTACTTC. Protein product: CASSLGDGEQYF. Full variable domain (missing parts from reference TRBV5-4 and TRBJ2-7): ETGVTQSPTHLIKTRGQQVTLRCSSQSGHNTVSWYQQALGQGPQFIFQYYREEENGRGNFPPRFSGLQFPNYSSELNVNALELDDSALYLCASSLGDGEQYFGPGTRLTVT.

The DNA for the CDR3 is TGTGCCAGCAGCTTAGAGGTCAGGGGGCTTGAGCAGTTCTTC. Residues: CASSLEVRGLEQFF. This chain links TRBV7-6 with TRBJ2-1; 8 positions agree with TRBD1. The CDR3 has 14 residues. Germline lookup yields CDR1 SGHVS and CDR2 FNYEAQ. V was pared by 1 base and J by 9 bases, with 5 bases of the junction left unmatched.

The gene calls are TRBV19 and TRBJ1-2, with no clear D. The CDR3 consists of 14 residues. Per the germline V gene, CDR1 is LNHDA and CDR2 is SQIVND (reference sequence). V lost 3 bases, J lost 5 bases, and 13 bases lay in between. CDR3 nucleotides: TGTGCCAGTAGTATCGAGTGGGCAGGTTATGGCTACACCTTC. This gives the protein CASSIEWAGYGYTF. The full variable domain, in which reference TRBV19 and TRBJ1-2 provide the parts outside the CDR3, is DGGITQSPKYLFRKEGQNVTLSCEQNLNHDAMYWYRQDPGQGLRLIYYSQIVNDFQKGDIAEGYSVSREKKESFPLTVTSAQKNPTAFYLCASSIEWAGYGYTFGSGTRLTVV.

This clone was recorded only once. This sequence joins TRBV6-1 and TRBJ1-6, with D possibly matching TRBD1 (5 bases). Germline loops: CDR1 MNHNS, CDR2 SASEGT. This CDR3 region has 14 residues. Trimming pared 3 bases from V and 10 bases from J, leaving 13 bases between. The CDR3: CASSDTGYGSPLHF. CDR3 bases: TGTGCCAGCAGTGATACAGGTTACGGGTCACCCCTCCACTTT.

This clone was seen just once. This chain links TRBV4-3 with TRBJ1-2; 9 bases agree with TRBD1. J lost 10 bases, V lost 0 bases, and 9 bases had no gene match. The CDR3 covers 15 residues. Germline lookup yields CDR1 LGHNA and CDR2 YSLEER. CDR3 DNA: TGCGCCAGCAGCCAAGATTTAGGGACAGGGAACATCTACACCTTC. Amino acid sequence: CASSQDLGTGNIYTF.

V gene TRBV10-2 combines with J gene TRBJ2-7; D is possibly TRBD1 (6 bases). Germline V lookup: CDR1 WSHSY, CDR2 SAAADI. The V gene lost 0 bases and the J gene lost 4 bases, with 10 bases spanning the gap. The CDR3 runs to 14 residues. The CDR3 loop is CASSESWGPYEQYF. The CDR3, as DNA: TGCGCCAGCAGTGAGTCTTGGGGGCCTTACGAGCAGTACTTC.

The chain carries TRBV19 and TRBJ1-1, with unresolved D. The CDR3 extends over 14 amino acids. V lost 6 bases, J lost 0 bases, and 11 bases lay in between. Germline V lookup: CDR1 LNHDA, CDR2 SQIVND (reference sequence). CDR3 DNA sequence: TGTGCCAGTAGCCTCGGCGGGTTGAACACTGAAGCTTTCTTT. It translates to CASSLGGLNTEAFF.

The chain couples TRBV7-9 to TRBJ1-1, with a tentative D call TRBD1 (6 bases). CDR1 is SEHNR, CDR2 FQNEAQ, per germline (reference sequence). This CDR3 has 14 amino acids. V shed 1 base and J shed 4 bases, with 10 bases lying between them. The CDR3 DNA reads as TGTGCCAGCAGCTTAGTGGGGGGCGGCACTGAAGCTTTCTTT. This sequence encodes CASSLVGGGTEAFF.

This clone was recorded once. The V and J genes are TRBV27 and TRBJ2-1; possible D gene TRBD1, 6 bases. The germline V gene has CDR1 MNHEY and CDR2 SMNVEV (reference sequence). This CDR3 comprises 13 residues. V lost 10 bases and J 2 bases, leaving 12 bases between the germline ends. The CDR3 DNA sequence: TGTGCCACTCAACAGGGCGCCTACAATGAGCAGTTCTTC. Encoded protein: CATQQGAYNEQFF.

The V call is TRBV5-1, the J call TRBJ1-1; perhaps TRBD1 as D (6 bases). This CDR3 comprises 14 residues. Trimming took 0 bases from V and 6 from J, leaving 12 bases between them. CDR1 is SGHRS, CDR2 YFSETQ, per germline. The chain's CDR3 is CASSLDAGGPEAFF. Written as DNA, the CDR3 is TGCGCCAGCAGCTTGGATGCGGGGGGGCCTGAAGCTTTCTTT.

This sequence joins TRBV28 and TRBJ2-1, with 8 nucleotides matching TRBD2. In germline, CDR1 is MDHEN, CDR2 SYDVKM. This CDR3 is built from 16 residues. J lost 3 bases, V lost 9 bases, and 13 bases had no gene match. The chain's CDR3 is CASEGTRGGSYNEQFF. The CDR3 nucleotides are TGTGCCAGTGAGGGTACTCGCGGGGGGAGCTACAATGAGCAGTTCTTC.

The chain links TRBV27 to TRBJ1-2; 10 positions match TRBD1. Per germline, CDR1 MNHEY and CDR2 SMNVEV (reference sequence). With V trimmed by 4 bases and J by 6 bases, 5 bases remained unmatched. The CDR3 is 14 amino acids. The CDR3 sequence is CASSSGQGVDGYTF. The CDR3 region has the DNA TGTGCCAGCAGTTCCGGACAGGGGGTAGATGGCTACACCTTC.

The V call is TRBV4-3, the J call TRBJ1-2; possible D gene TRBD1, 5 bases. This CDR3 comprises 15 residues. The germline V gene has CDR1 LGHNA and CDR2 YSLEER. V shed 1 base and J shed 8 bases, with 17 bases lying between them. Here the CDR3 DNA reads TGCGCCAGCAGCCAAGCCATCCTTAACAGGTTCGGCTACACCTTC. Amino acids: CASSQAILNRFGYTF.

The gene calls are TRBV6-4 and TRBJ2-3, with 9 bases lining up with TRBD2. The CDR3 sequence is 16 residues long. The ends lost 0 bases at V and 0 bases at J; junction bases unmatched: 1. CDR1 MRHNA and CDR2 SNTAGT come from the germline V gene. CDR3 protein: CASSDSAGGSTDTQYF. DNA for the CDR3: TGTGCCAGCAGTGACTCTGCGGGGGGGAGCACAGATACGCAGTATTTT.

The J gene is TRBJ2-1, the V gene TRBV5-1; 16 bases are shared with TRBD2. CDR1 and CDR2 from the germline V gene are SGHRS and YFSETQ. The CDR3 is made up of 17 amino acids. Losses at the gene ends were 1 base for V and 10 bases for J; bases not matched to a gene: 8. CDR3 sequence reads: CASSLPSGLAGGLEQFF. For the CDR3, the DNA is TGCGCCAGCAGCTTGCCCTCGGGACTAGCGGGGGGGCTCGAGCAGTTCTTC.

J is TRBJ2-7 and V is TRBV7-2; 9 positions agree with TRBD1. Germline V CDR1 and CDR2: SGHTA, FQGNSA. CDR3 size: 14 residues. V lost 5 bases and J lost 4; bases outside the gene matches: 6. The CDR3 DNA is TGTGCCAGCAGCGTTTGGGACAGGGATTACGAGCAGTACTTC. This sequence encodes CASSVWDRDYEQYF.

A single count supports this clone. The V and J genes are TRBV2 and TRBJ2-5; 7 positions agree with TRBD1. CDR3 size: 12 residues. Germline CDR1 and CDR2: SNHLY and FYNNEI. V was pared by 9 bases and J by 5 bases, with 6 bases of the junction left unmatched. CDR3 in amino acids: CARQGIGETQYF. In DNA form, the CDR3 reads TGTGCCAGACAGGGGATCGGCGAGACCCAGTACTTC.

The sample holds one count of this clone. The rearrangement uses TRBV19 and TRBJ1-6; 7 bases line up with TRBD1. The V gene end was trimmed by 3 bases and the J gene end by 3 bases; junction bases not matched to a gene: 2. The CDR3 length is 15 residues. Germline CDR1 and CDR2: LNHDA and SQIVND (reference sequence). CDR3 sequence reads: CASSMGDSYNSPLHF. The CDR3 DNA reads TGTGCCAGTAGTATGGGGGACAGCTATAATTCACCCCTCCACTTT.

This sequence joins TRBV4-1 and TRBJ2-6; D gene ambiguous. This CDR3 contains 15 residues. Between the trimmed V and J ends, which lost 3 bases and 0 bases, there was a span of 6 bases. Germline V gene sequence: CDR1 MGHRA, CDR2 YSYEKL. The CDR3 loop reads CASSQEPSGANVLTF. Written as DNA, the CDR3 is TGCGCCAGCAGCCAGGAGCCCTCTGGGGCCAACGTCCTGACTTTC.

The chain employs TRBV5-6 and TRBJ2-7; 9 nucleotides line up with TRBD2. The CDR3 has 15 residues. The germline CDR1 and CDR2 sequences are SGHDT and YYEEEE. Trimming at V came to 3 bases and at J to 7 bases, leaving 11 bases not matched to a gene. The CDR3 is CASSYSRGGVWEQYV. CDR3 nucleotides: TGTGCCAGCAGCTACTCCCGCGGGGGGGTGTGGGAGCAGTACGTC.

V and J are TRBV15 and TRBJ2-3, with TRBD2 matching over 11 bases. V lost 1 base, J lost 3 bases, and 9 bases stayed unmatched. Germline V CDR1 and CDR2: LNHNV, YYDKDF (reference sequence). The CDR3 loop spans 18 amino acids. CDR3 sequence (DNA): TGTGCCACCAGCAGAGTTACTAGCGGGGGAGGGGGGACAGATACGCAGTATTTT. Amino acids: CATSRVTSGGGGTDTQYF.

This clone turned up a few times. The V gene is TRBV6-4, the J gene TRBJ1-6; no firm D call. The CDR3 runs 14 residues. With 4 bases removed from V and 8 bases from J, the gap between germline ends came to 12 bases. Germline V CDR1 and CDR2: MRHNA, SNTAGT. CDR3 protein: CASSARFSDSPLHF. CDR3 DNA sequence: TGTGCCAGCAGTGCTCGTTTTTCGGATTCACCCCTCCACTTT.

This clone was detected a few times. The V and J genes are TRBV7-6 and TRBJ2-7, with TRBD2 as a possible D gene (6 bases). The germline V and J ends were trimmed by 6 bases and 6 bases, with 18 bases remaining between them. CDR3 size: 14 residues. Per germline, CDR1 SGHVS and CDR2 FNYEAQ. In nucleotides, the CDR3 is TGTGCCAGCAGTCAAGCCCCCGGGGGAGGCGAGCAGTACTTC. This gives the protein CASSQAPGGGEQYF.

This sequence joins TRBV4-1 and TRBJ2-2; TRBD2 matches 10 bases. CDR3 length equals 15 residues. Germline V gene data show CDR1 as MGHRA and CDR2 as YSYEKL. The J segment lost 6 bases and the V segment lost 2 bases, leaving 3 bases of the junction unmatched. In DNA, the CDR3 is TGCGCCAGCAGCCAACGAGCGGGGGGGGCCGGGGAGCTGTTTTTT. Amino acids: CASSQRAGGAGELFF.

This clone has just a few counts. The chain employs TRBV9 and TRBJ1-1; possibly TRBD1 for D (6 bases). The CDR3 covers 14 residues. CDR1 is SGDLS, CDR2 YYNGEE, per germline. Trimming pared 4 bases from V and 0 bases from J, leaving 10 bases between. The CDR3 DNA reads TGTGCCAGCAGCCCGGACAGCATGAACACTGAAGCTTTCTTT. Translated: CASSPDSMNTEAFF.

The CDR3 is CASSHLGRDHKTKHYEQYV. Written as DNA, the CDR3 is TGTGCCAGCAGCCATCTAGGGAGGGACCATAAAACGAAACACTACGAGCAGTACGTC. The genes are TRBV13 and TRBJ2-7, with 7 bases lining up with TRBD2. There are 19 residues in the CDR3. Germline CDR1 is PRHDT and CDR2 is FYEKMQ (reference sequence). Trimming at V came to 5 bases and at J to 3 bases, leaving 22 bases not matched to a gene.

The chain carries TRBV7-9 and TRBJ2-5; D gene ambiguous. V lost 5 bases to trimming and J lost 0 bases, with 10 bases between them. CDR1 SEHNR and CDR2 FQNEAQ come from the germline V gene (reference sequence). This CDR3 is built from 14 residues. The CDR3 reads CASSRGEYQETQYF. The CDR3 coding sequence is TGTGCCAGCAGCCGAGGAGAGTACCAAGAGACCCAGTACTTC.

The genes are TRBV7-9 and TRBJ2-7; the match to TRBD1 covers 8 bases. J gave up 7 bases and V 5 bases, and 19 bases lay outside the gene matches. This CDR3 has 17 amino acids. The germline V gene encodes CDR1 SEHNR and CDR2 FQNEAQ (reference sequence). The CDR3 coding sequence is TGTGCCAGCAGCCCCCCGTTGGTAGGACAGGGTTTAAGGGAGCAGTACTTC. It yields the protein CASSPPLVGQGLREQYF.

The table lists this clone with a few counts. The CDR3 reads CASSLSIVNTEAFF. The CDR3 DNA sequence: TGTGCCAGCAGTTTATCGATTGTGAACACTGAAGCTTTCTTT. This chain connects TRBV27 to TRBJ1-1; the D is unclear. The CDR3 length is 14 residues. Trimming cost V 0 bases and J 0 bases, with 5 bases left between them. CDR1 MNHEY and CDR2 SMNVEV come from the germline V gene (reference sequence).

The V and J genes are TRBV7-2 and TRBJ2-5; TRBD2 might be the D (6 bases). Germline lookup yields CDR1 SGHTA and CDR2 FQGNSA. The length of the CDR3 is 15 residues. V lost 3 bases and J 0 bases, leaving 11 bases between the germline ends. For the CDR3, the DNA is TGTGCCAGCAGCTTGGCTGGGGGGAACCAAGAGACCCAGTACTTC. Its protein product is CASSLAGGNQETQYF. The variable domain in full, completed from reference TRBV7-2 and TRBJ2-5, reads GAGVSQSPSNKVTEKGKDVELRCDPISGHTALYWYRQSLGQGLEFLIYFQGNSAPDKSGLPSDRFSAERTGGSVSTLTIQRTQQEDSAVYLCASSLAGGNQETQYFGPGTRLLVL.

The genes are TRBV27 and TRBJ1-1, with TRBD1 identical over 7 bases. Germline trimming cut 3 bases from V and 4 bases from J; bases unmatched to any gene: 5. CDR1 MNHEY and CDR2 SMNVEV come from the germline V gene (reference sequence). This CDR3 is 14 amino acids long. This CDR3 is CASSFAAGGTEAFF. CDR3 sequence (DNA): TGTGCCAGCAGTTTTGCGGCAGGGGGCACTGAAGCTTTCTTT.

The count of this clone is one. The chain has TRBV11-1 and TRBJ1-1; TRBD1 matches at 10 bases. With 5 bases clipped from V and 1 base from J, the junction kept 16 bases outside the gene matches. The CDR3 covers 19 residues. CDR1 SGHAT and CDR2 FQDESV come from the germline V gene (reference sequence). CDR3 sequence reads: CASSHLPGQGPAGNTEAFF. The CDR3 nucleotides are TGTGCCAGCAGCCATCTGCCGGGACAGGGGCCCGCTGGGAACACTGAAGCTTTCTTT.